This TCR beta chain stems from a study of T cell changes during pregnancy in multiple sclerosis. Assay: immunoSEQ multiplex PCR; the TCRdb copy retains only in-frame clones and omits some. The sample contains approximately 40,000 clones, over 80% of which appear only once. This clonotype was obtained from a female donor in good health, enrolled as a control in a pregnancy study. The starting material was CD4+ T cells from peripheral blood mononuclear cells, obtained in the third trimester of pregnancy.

This CDR3 reads CASAGTGSQETQYF. In DNA form, the CDR3 reads TGTGCCAGCGCCGGGACAGGTTCACAAGAGACCCAGTACTTC. The J gene is TRBJ2-5, the V gene TRBV2; 8 positions agree with TRBD1. Germline V gives CDR1 SNHLY, CDR2 FYNNEI. The CDR3 extends over 14 amino acids. V lost 8 bases and J lost 2; bases outside the gene matches: 7.